These T cell receptor beta chains were read from a single sample in a study of shared clonotypes between healthy human individuals. Assay used: immunoSEQ multiplex PCR; TCRdb lists only in-frame clones, some missing. The table lists about 380,000 clones, approximately 97% of them singletons, with about 0.32% in the top ten. Sequenced material: memory CD8+ T cells sorted from blood. The receptors here all came from a man younger than 40 in good health. CDR3s include the opening cysteine and the closing phenylalanine or tryptophan. The D gene is left open where the match is weak. For some rows the clone size is stated as once, few or many, or as a class when expanded; others skip it.

D,V,J,length,size,CDR3,DNA
.,TRBV4-1,TRBJ1-3,15,.,CASSQRGQNGNTIYF,TGCGCCAGCAGCCAAAGAGGTCAAAACGGAAACACCATATATTTT
.,TRBV20-1,TRBJ2-7,11,.,CSAADWYEQYF,TGCAGTGCCGCTGACTGGTACGAGCAGTACTTC
TRBD2,TRBV19,TRBJ2-3,15,.,CASSKAGFKTDTQYF,TGTGCCAGTAGCAAAGCGGGATTTAAGACAGATACGCAGTATTTT
.,TRBV28,TRBJ1-5,16,once,CASSLGQSYSNQPQHF,TGTGCCAGCAGTTTAGGGCAGTCCTATAGCAATCAGCCCCAGCATTTT
TRBD2,TRBV5-4,TRBJ2-1,15,.,CASSPASGVYNEQFF,TGTGCCAGCAGTCCTGCTAGCGGGGTATACAATGAGCAGTTCTTC
.,TRBV19,TRBJ2-1,18,.,CASSMSPGYGSSYNEQFF,TGTGCCAGTAGTATGTCTCCAGGGTACGGGAGCTCCTACAATGAGCAGTTCTTC
.,TRBV7-9,TRBJ2-3,13,.,CASSLGGTDTQYF,TGTGCCAGCAGCCTAGGGGGCACAGATACGCAGTATTTT
.,TRBV20-1,TRBJ2-7,11,.,CSAPGAYEQYF,TGCAGTGCACCGGGGGCCTACGAGCAGTACTTC
.,TRBV11-2,TRBJ1-1,14,.,CASSPTAGSTEAFF,TGTGCCAGCAGCCCCACCGCCGGGAGCACTGAAGCTTTCTTT
.,TRBV5-6,TRBJ1-5,10,.,CASRNQPQHF,TGTGCCAGCCGAAATCAGCCCCAGCATTTT
.,TRBV11-3,TRBJ2-1,14,once,CASSPRDGNNEQFF,TGTGCCAGCAGCCCTCGGGACGGTAACAATGAGCAGTTCTTC
TRBD1,TRBV2,TRBJ2-7,13,.,CASLGQPSYEQYF,TGTGCCAGCCTGGGACAGCCCTCCTACGAGCAGTACTTC
TRBD1,TRBV5-6,TRBJ2-3,15,.,CASSLGDRVTDTQYF,TGTGCCAGCAGCTTAGGAGACAGGGTAACAGATACGCAGTATTTT